This T cell receptor beta chain derives from a study of radiotherapy plus CTLA-4 blockade in lung cancer. About the research overall: With approximately 30% of patients having disease control, objective responses were seen in roughly 18%. The study's findings and limits: Radiotherapy with ipilimumab was followed by blood expansion of tumor-derived clones. Among reported predictors of response, early blood T cell clone dynamics with interferon-beta performed best.

Comments on this clone: Its antigen remains unidentified.

Sequencing used immunoSEQ multiplex PCR; TCRdb keeps in-frame clones, though not all of them. The data show over 40,000 clones, 80% to 85% seen once. Chemo-refractory metastatic non-small-cell lung cancer patients received focal radiation with ipilimumab CTLA-4 blockade. This receptor was identified in a human donor with non-small cell lung cancer who had stable disease on radiotherapy plus ipilimumab. Sequenced material: peripheral blood, taken from a patient treated with radiotherapy plus ipilimumab.

In nucleotides, the CDR3 is TGTGCCAGCAGCCCGGACAGTCGACCGAACACCGGGGAGCTGTTTTTT. Translated: CASSPDSRPNTGELFF. The V gene is TRBV5-6, the J gene TRBJ2-2, with D perhaps TRBD1 (6 bases). Germline V gene data show CDR1 as SGHDT and CDR2 as YYEEEE. The CDR3 spans 16 residues. The V gene lost 4 bases and the J gene lost 0 bases, with 13 bases spanning the gap.